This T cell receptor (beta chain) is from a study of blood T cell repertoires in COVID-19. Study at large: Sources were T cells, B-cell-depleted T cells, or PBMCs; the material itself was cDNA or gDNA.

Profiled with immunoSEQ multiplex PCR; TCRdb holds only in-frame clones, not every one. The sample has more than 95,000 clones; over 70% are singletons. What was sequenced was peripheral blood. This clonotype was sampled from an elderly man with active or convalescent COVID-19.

CDR3 region: CASSLALATEAFF. The CDR3 bases are TGTGCCAGCAGCTTAGCTTTGGCCACTGAAGCTTTCTTT. V and J are TRBV7-9 and TRBJ1-1; unclear D gene. Germline V gene lookup returns CDR1 SEHNR and CDR2 FQNEAQ (reference sequence). The CDR3 extends over 13 amino acids. The ends were cut back, 0 bases at V and 4 bases at J, with 6 bases in the middle.